This T cell receptor (beta chain) derives from a study of T-cell reconstitution after alpha-beta-depleted transplantation in children. The CDR3 has 11 residues. Trimming pared 6 bases from V and 4 bases from J, leaving 10 bases between. Germline V gene data show CDR1 as SQVTM and CDR2 as ANQGSEA. It was with unique molecular identifiers that the TCRbeta library was prepared. TCRdb re-analysed the PCR reads in MiXCR, keeping a single row per CDR3 protein. The sample has approximately 420,000 distinct CDR3 sequences, 11% seen once. This clonotype was recorded at least ten times. The specimen comprised PBMCs from the stem cell graft donor, sampled from the stem cell graft. The clonotype comes from a human donor who donated a stem cell graft to a child with acute myeloid leukemia. The rearrangement joins TRBV29-1 to TRBJ2-7; D perhaps matches TRBD1 (5 bases). The CDR3 protein is CSVGSGYEQYF. CDR3 bases: TGCAGCGTAGGGTCAGGGTACGAGCAGTACTTC.